This TCR beta chain was captured in a study of beta chain features in type 1 diabetes. Turning to the study itself: On cell yields, gender and age, patients and healthy donors were similar. Whole-study results and caveats: Shortening of TCRB CDR3s, moderate but significant, appeared in all four CD4+ subsets of Type 1 diabetes patients.

Isolated RNA was reverse transcribed in full, so expressed TCRB transcripts were sequenced. Measured with immunoSEQ multiplex PCR; TCRdb has only the in-frame clones, and not every one. The sample consists of around 160,000 clones, roughly 48% of them appearing once. Comment on this clone: Its antigen is unidentified.

The authors obtained over 98% purity in all sorted populations. Material for sequencing was Tregs from blood. This clonotype was sampled from a man between 18 and 35 years old in good health.

CDR3 region: CASTTSGRAAEQFF. CDR3 sequence (DNA): TGTGCCAGTACGACTAGCGGGAGGGCCGCTGAGCAGTTCTTC. The V call is TRBV2, the J call TRBJ2-1; TRBD2 matches 14 bases. The CDR3 contains 14 residues. The germline V gene encodes CDR1 SNHLY and CDR2 FYNNEI. With 9 bases clipped from V and 9 bases from J, the junction kept 7 bases outside the gene matches. Drawing the rest from reference TRBV2 and TRBJ2-1, the complete variable domain is EPEVTQTPSHQVTQMGQEVILRCVPISNHLYFYWYRQILGQKVEFLVSFYNNEISEKSEIFDDQFSVERPDGSNFTLKIRSTKLEDSAMYFCASTTSGRAAEQFFGPGTRLTVL.